Below, 18 T cell receptor beta chains from the same sample are listed, as sequenced in a study of T cell clones after liver transplantation. The data were produced by immunoSEQ multiplex PCR, yet TCRdb's version contains in-frame clones alone and is incomplete. In the table there are some 34,000 clones, 90% to 95% of which are singletons. Sequenced here: CD8+ T cells from blood, sampled 12 months after liver transplant. These receptors were taken from a human patient who received a liver transplant. Some T cells may be supplied by the graft donor.

This clone was seen only once. The chain has TRBV5-4 and TRBJ2-2; 8 nucleotides agree with TRBD1. The CDR3 consists of 15 residues. The junction had 4 bases not matched to a gene; V was cut back by 2 bases and J by 4 bases. Looked up from germline, CDR1 is SGHNT and CDR2 is YYREEE (reference sequence). The CDR3 region has the DNA TGTGCCAGCAGCTTAGTACAGGGGGTCACCGGGGAGCTGTTTTTT. Its protein is CASSLVQGVTGELFF.

The chain links TRBV4-1 to TRBJ1-2; D is possibly TRBD1 (5 bases). V gave up 1 base and J gave up 0 bases, with 9 bases separating them. CDR1 and CDR2 from the germline V gene are MGHRA and YSYEKL. The CDR3 spans 15 residues. CDR3 sequence reads: CASSQVGVTNYGYTF. The CDR3 coding sequence is TGCGCCAGCAGCCAAGTGGGGGTAACTAACTATGGCTACACCTTC.

This clone has just one count. V gene TRBV12-5 combines with J gene TRBJ2-2; D possibly uses TRBD1 or TRBD2 (5 bases each). This CDR3 spans 14 amino acids. From germline, CDR1 is LGHNT and CDR2 FRNRAP. The V end was cut by 6 bases, the J end by 8 bases, with 16 bases between. The CDR3: CASGQNGALGELFF. The CDR3 DNA follows: TGTGCTAGTGGACAAAACGGGGCATTAGGGGAGCTGTTTTTT.

The rearrangement links TRBV7-9 to TRBJ2-1; no clear D gene. Trimming removed 6 bases from V and 3 bases from J, with 21 bases in between. CDR3 length: 17 amino acids. Germline CDR1 SEHNR, CDR2 FQNEAQ (reference sequence). CDR3 sequence (DNA): TGTGCCAGCAGGTACAGCTCCTTTATGGACCACTACAATGAGCAGTTCTTC. It specifies CASRYSSFMDHYNEQFF.

The chain recombines TRBV1 with TRBJ2-7; TRBD2 was called by the table and not checked on the DNA. TRBV1 is annotated as a pseudogene. This CDR3 is built from 16 residues. CDR3 sequence (DNA): TGCACCAGCAGCCTCCCAATGCGGAAGAGCTCCTACGAGCAGTACTTC. This gives the protein CTSSLPMRKSSYEQYF.

CDR3 sequence reads: CASSQPGRDTQYF. The CDR3 region has the DNA TGTGCCAGCAGTCAACCAGGGAGAGATACGCAGTATTTT. The chain has TRBV7-2 and TRBJ2-3, with D perhaps being TRBD1 or TRBD2 (5 bases each). With 6 bases removed from V and 5 bases from J, the gap between germline ends came to 12 bases. Germline V lookup: CDR1 SGHTA, CDR2 FQGNSA. The CDR3 totals 13 residues.

The V call is TRBV5-6, the J call TRBJ1-2; no reliable D call. V was clipped by 2 bases and J by 7 bases, with 18 bases between them. Germline CDR1 is SGHDT and CDR2 is YYEEEE. The CDR3 covers 15 residues. The CDR3 region has the DNA TGTGCCAGCAGCTTCGGAGCCCTTGCCCCCCCTGGCTACACCTTC. This translates into CASSFGALAPPGYTF.

The CDR3, as DNA: TGTGCCAGCAGTTACTCGAGCGGCAGGGCTGACATTCAGTACTTC. Protein product: CASSYSSGRADIQYF. The rearrangement uses TRBV6-5 and TRBJ2-4; D tentatively fits TRBD1 or TRBD2 (5 bases each). Deletions cut 0 bases from V and 8 bases from J, with 14 bases between. Germline V gives CDR1 MNHEY, CDR2 SVGAGI. This CDR3 contains 15 residues.

The J gene is TRBJ2-2, the V gene TRBV4-1; D possibly corresponds to TRBD2 (6 bases). V gave up 4 bases and J gave up 0 bases, with 9 bases separating them. The CDR3 consists of 15 residues. The germline gives CDR1 MGHRA, CDR2 YSYEKL. The CDR3 sequence: CASSLRLANTGELFF. The CDR3 nucleotides read TGCGCCAGCAGCCTACGACTAGCGAACACCGGGGAGCTGTTTTTT.

The V gene is TRBV7-9, the J gene TRBJ2-5; tentatively, D is TRBD2 (5 bases). The CDR3 is 13 residues long. The V end was cut by 5 bases, the J end by 5 bases, with 12 bases between. CDR1 and CDR2 from the germline V gene are SEHNR and FQNEAQ (reference sequence). The CDR3, as DNA: TGTGCCAGCAGCCCTGGGAGTGGGGAGACCCAGTACTTC. Translated: CASSPGSGETQYF.

The CDR3 region is CASSTRLADYNEQFF. For the CDR3, the DNA is TGTGCCAGCAGCACTCGACTAGCGGATTACAATGAGCAGTTCTTC. This chain uses TRBV9 with TRBJ2-1; 9 bases are a match to TRBD2. Germline CDR1 reads SGDLS; CDR2 reads YYNGEE. This CDR3 has 15 amino acids. Unmatched junction bases numbered 6, after V lost 4 bases and J lost 4 bases. Full variable domain (missing parts from reference TRBV9 and TRBJ2-1): DSGVTQTPKHLITATGQRVTLRCSPRSGDLSVYWYQQSLDQGLQFLIQYYNGEERAKGNILERFSAQQFPDLHSELNLSSLELGDSALYFCASSTRLADYNEQFFGPGTRLTVL.

V usage is TRBV19 and J usage is TRBJ2-7; TRBD1 might be the D (6 bases). The CDR3 loop spans 15 amino acids. The germline V gene has CDR1 LNHDA and CDR2 SQIVND (reference sequence). The V and J ends lost 4 bases and 3 bases respectively, with 16 bases between them. DNA for the CDR3: TGTGCCAGTAGTAGCCGTCAGACAGGTTACTACGAGCAGTACTTC. This encodes CASSSRQTGYYEQYF.

This CDR3 reads CASRDRGHYGYTF. As DNA, the CDR3 is TGTGCCAGTAGGGACAGGGGACACTATGGCTACACCTTC. The chain is built from TRBV19 and TRBJ1-2; 9 positions match TRBD1. CDR1 and CDR2 (germline): LNHDA, SQIVND (reference sequence). The CDR3 consists of 13 residues. V lost 6 bases, J lost 3 bases, and 2 bases stayed unmatched.

The chain carries TRBV9 and TRBJ2-3; 10 bases agree with TRBD2. V shed 0 bases and J 2 bases; nucleotides not matched to a gene: 3. The CDR3 has 16 residues. The V gene's germline CDR1 is SGDLS and CDR2 YYNGEE. CDR3 nucleotide sequence: TGTGCCAGCAGCGTAGCTAGCGGGGGCGCCACAGATACGCAGTATTTT. Its protein is CASSVASGGATDTQYF.

The chain is built from TRBV9 and TRBJ1-3; unclear D gene. This CDR3 has 15 residues. From germline, CDR1 is SGDLS and CDR2 YYNGEE. Between the trimmed V and J ends, which lost 3 bases and 1 base, there was a span of 11 bases. The CDR3, as DNA: TGTGCCAGCAGCGCCGCCGGAGCGTCTGGAAACACCATATATTTT. This gives the protein CASSAAGASGNTIYF.

In this sample, this clone turned up once. V usage is TRBV29-1 and J usage is TRBJ2-7; 9 positions match TRBD1. The trim removed 3 bases at V and 1 base at J, leaving 1 base unmatched. The germline V gene encodes CDR1 SQVTM and CDR2 ANQGSEA. The CDR3 has 13 residues. The CDR3, as DNA: TGCAGCGTTGAGACAGGGGGTTCCTACGAGCAGTACTTC. It is translated as CSVETGGSYEQYF.

This clone was seen a single time. The chain is built from TRBV27 and TRBJ2-4, with a weak D call TRBD2 (5 bases). The germline V gene has CDR1 MNHEY and CDR2 SMNVEV (reference sequence). CDR3 length: 14 amino acids. Trimming left V 2 bases short and J 8 bases short, with 13 bases between. CDR3 amino acids: CASSLARALDIQYF. The CDR3 DNA sequence: TGTGCCAGCAGTTTAGCGAGGGCCTTGGACATTCAGTACTTC.

This chain uses TRBV9 with TRBJ1-2, with unresolved D. V was cut by 4 bases and J by 4 bases, with 11 bases left in between. The germline V gene encodes CDR1 SGDLS and CDR2 YYNGEE. CDR3 length equals 13 residues. The CDR3 loop is CASSPGRGYGYTF. The CDR3 DNA follows: TGTGCCAGCAGCCCAGGACGGGGCTATGGCTACACCTTC.